The TCR beta chain under discussion was sequenced for a study of cytotoxic CD8 clonotypes in ibrutinib-treated CLL (dated by TCRdb to the early 2020s). For the study in its entirety: The cohort included roughly 15 treatment-naive and ten to twelve relapsed/refractory patients; under 18 were IGHV unmutated. Responses were partial in roughly 24 patients and complete in 2; after median about 5.5 years follow-up, 14 stayed in remission and 12 progressed. Samples at response were collected after a median of about 12 months of treatment, with a range of 6 to 36 months. Samples averaged approximately 260,000 productive templates and some 96,000 productive rearrangements. Longitudinal samples were obtainable from about 30% of the roughly 90 participants in the trial. Cryopreserved peripheral blood mononuclear cells were obtained before treatment, at response, and at either sustained remission or disease progression.

For TCR beta library preparation, roughly 2 micrograms of genomic DNA were extracted from the cryopreserved PBMCs. Longitudinal blood samples from CLL patients on ibrutinib monotherapy underwent high-throughput TCR beta sequencing. The patients took part in an open-label, single-center phase 2 trial of ibrutinib monotherapy. About this clone: Its antigen target is currently unknown. No qualities accompany the bases; no much larger clone lies one base away.

What the work shows at the level of the full study, not this receptor alone: Baseline clonality exceeded that of age-matched healthy donors and correlated strongly with circulating CD8+ T-cell counts. Public clonotypes were rare and either shrank or stayed stable during treatment, and the rise in clonality at ibrutinib response reflected expansion of private clonotypes. An increase in clonality was observed at ibrutinib response, with clonality remaining stable during sustained remission and falling back toward baseline at progression. Lymph node repertoires were not examined, and the timing of sampling was not matched between patients in sustained remission and those whose disease progressed.

As encoded in the germline V gene (reference sequence), CDR1 is MNHEY while CDR2 is SMNVEV. From its cysteine to its phenylalanine, the CDR3 spans 17 amino acids. The entry retains the CDR3 DNA only, 51 bases that are in frame from base 1. V trim: 7 bases; J trim: 8 bases; unmatched bases: 16. A MiSeq instrument was used for deep resolution sequencing, which targeted depths ranging from 1 in 1 million up to 1 in 200,000 T cells, with coverage averaging 10x for each clonotype. The immunoSEQ hsTCRB Kit was used to generate TCR beta libraries. Turning to the authors' computational methods: The data were analyzed with ImmunoSEQ Analyzer and ImmunoSEQ Data Assistant, and V, D and J gene assignments followed IMGT definitions. Clonality, with values ranging from 0 to 1, was calculated as one minus the normalized Shannon entropy of productive rearrangement frequencies. Only overrepresented clonotypes making up at least 0.05% of the repertoire of each patient were included in the public clonotype analysis. About a dozen age-matched healthy donor repertoires from immuneACCESS served as clonality controls. As stored in TCRdb, this immuneACCESS dataset retains in-frame rearrangements with V and J assigned. A fraction of the clones does not appear; measured against another copy, unresolved V genes explain less than half of the discrepancy, and the remainder lacks a known reason. D and trimming come from the DNA, and the V and J calls and clone size come from that table. In all, the sample holds about 76,000 clones, and around 84% of those were seen once. The ten largest clones capture around 5.4% of the sample.

Here the sequenced sample was PBMCs, taken before ibrutinib treatment. The clonotype was recovered from a human donor with chronic lymphocytic leukemia. This sequence uses TRBV27 and TRBJ2-1; the junction holds 11 bases that match TRBD2. The nucleotide sequence reads as follows: TGTGCCAGCATCCCTTCACTAGCGGGAGTTGAGTCGGATGAGCAGTTCTTC. Translation gives CASIPSLAGVESDEQFF.